These T cell receptor beta chains were read from a single sample in a study of blood T cell repertoires in COVID-19. Data came from immunoSEQ multiplex PCR; TCRdb stores just in-frame clones and leaves some out. In the table there are 150,000 to 200,000 clones, about 89% of which are singletons. The sequenced material came from peripheral blood. Every receptor here comes from a man aged 35 to 55 with acute or convalescent COVID-19. The CDR3 runs from the conserved cysteine through the conserved F or W. The D gene is left open where the match is weak. Only some rows state a clone size, as once, few, many or a class for expanded clones.

j_gene,v_gene,d_gene,abundance,CDR3aa,CDR3nt
TRBJ2-7,TRBV5-4,NA,NA,CASSRLSQSYEQYF,TGTGCCAGCAGCCGCCTGAGCCAATCCTACGAGCAGTACTTC
TRBJ1-2,TRBV5-1,NA,NA,CASSLDGGYGYTF,TGCGCCAGCAGCTTGGATGGCGGCTATGGCTACACCTTC
TRBJ2-2,TRBV19,TRBD1,NA,CASSGTGRELFF,TGTGCCAGTAGTGGGACAGGGAGGGAGCTGTTTTTT
TRBJ1-1,TRBV6-5,TRBD1,NA,CASSYTGTGVTTEAFF,TGTGCCAGCAGTTACACCGGGACAGGGGTTACCACTGAAGCTTTCTTT
TRBJ2-5,TRBV19,NA,once,CASSRGQGPETQYF,TGTGCCAGTAGTAGAGGGCAGGGGCCAGAGACCCAGTACTTC
TRBJ1-5,TRBV11-2,NA,NA,CASSPGTQGNQPQHF,TGTGCCAGCAGTCCCGGGACCCAGGGGAATCAGCCCCAGCATTTT
TRBJ2-2,TRBV2,NA,NA,CASSAREPNTGELFF,TGTGCCAGCAGTGCCCGGGAGCCGAACACCGGGGAGCTGTTTTTT
TRBJ2-7,TRBV7-9,TRBD1,NA,CASSLIGQGNDEQYF,TGTGCCAGCAGTCTAATTGGACAGGGGAATGACGAGCAGTACTTC
TRBJ2-1,TRBV24-1,NA,NA,CATSLAGSYNEQFF,TGTGCCACCAGCCTGGCGGGGTCCTACAATGAGCAGTTCTTC
TRBJ1-1,TRBV27,TRBD1,NA,CASRVSRGRATEAFF,TGTGCCAGCAGAGTATCCAGGGGGCGCGCCACTGAAGCTTTCTTT
TRBJ2-2,TRBV19,NA,once,CASSSRGTGELFF,TGTGCCAGTAGTTCCAGGGGCACCGGGGAGCTGTTTTTT
TRBJ1-1,TRBV6-5,TRBD1,few,CASSYRKGGAVTEAFF,TGTGCCAGCAGTTACAGAAAAGGGGGCGCGGTCACTGAAGCTTTCTTT
TRBJ1-1,TRBV7-9,NA,few,CASSLLSGDTEAFF,TGTGCCAGCAGCTTACTTTCGGGGGACACTGAAGCTTTCTTT
TRBJ2-3,TRBV6-5,TRBD2,once,CASSFYSGPTDTQYF,TGTGCCAGCAGTTTTTATAGCGGGCCCACAGATACGCAGTATTTT
TRBJ2-1,TRBV5-1,NA,NA,CASSLVVGSNEQFF,TGCGCCAGCAGCTTGGTTGTGGGGAGCAATGAGCAGTTCTTC
TRBJ1-1,TRBV10-3,NA,NA,CAISNGGGRYTEAFF,TGTGCCATCAGTAACGGGGGGGGAAGGTACACTGAAGCTTTCTTT
TRBJ1-4,TRBV7-6,NA,NA,CASSSLGNRAMEKLFF,TGTGCCAGCAGCTCCCTGGGGAACAGGGCGATGGAAAAACTGTTTTTT
TRBJ2-1,TRBV5-5,NA,NA,CASSLESVSYNEQFF,TGTGCCAGCAGCTTGGAGTCAGTTTCCTACAATGAGCAGTTCTTC
TRBJ2-4,TRBV5-8,NA,NA,CASSLGSLLAKNIQYF,TGTGCCAGCAGCCTCGGGTCTCTCCTAGCCAAAAACATTCAGTACTTC
TRBJ1-5,TRBV10-2,TRBD1,NA,CASSERTGPQPQHF,TGCGCCAGCAGTGAGAGGACAGGTCCTCAGCCCCAGCATTTT
TRBJ2-4,TRBV27,TRBD2,NA,CASKTGGLNIQYF,TGTGCCAGCAAGACCGGGGGGTTAAACATTCAGTACTTC
TRBJ2-1,TRBV7-2,TRBD2,NA,CASSLAGTYNEQFF,TGTGCCAGCAGTCTAGCGGGGACCTACAATGAGCAGTTCTTC
TRBJ2-7,TRBV3-1/TRBV3-2,NA,NA,CASSQDSAWSTYEQYF,TGTGCCAGCAGCCAAGATAGCGCATGGTCGACCTACGAGCAGTACTTC
TRBJ2-2,TRBV6-2/TRBV6-3,TRBD1,once,CASSPGQAGTGELFF,TGTGCCAGCAGTCCGGGACAGGCAGGTACCGGGGAGCTGTTTTTT
TRBJ2-7,TRBV9,TRBD1,few,CASSAGQASPFVEQYF,TGTGCCAGCAGCGCCGGACAGGCCTCCCCTTTCGTCGAGCAGTACTTC
TRBJ2-7,TRBV3-1/TRBV3-2,NA,NA,CASSHQTRRKQYF,TGTGCCAGCAGCCACCAAACGAGGCGTAAGCAGTACTTC
TRBJ2-3,TRBV7-9,NA,NA,CASISSGDTQYF,TGTGCCAGCATTTCCTCAGGGGATACGCAGTATTTT
TRBJ1-4,TRBV9,TRBD1,NA,CASSQGQGDEKLFF,TGTGCCAGCAGCCAAGGACAGGGTGATGAAAAACTGTTTTTT
TRBJ1-1,TRBV14,TRBD1,NA,CASSQATGGNTEAFF,TGTGCCAGCAGCCAGGCAACAGGGGGCAACACTGAAGCTTTCTTT
TRBJ2-2,TRBV4-2,TRBD2,NA,CASSQRTSGTGTGELFF,TGTGCCAGCAGCCAAAGGACTAGCGGGACGGGCACCGGGGAGCTGTTTTTT
TRBJ2-2,TRBV7-2,NA,NA,CASSAQGAGELFF,TGTGCCAGCAGCGCACAGGGCGCCGGGGAGCTGTTTTTT
TRBJ1-2,TRBV25-1,NA,NA,CASSENTNYGYTF,TGTGCCAGCAGTGAGAACACTAACTATGGCTACACCTTC
TRBJ1-2,TRBV7-6,TRBD1,NA,CASSSASGQIYGYTF,TGTGCCAGCAGCTCTGCCTCGGGACAGATCTATGGCTACACCTTC
TRBJ2-7,TRBV13,TRBD1,NA,CASSFPGTGSYEQYF,TGTGCCAGCAGCTTCCCCGGGACAGGGTCTTACGAGCAGTACTTC
TRBJ2-2,TRBV5-4,NA,NA,CASSPGDTGELFF,TGTGCCAGCAGCCCGGGAGACACCGGGGAGCTGTTTTTT
TRBJ1-6,TRBV10-3,TRBD1,once,CAISDPTGGPHSPLHF,TGTGCCATCAGTGACCCGACAGGGGGCCCCCATTCACCCCTCCACTTT
TRBJ1-2,TRBV6-5,NA,NA,CASSYDSSFDYTF,TGTGCCAGCAGTTACGACAGCAGTTTTGACTACACCTTC
TRBJ2-3,TRBV6-5,TRBD2,NA,CASSIQWGGDTQYF,TGTGCCAGCAGTATCCAGTGGGGGGGGGATACGCAGTATTTT
TRBJ2-1,TRBV10-3,TRBD2,NA,CAIRPGLAGGIHGDEQFF,TGTGCCATCAGACCGGGACTAGCGGGGGGCATCCACGGCGATGAGCAGTTCTTC
TRBJ1-1,TRBV7-9,NA,NA,CASSSSRQGRLGTEAFF,TGTGCCAGCAGCTCCTCCCGTCAGGGCAGACTGGGCACTGAAGCTTTCTTT
TRBJ1-1,TRBV5-1,NA,NA,CASSLQGSTEAFF,TGCGCCAGCAGCTTGCAGGGTTCGACTGAAGCTTTCTTT
TRBJ2-5,TRBV29-1,NA,NA,CSVEKSGKETQYF,TGCAGCGTTGAAAAGTCAGGGAAGGAGACCCAGTACTTC
TRBJ1-5,TRBV21-1,NA,NA,CASSKEDRGRNQPQHF,TGTGCCAGCAGCAAAGAAGACAGGGGGCGGAATCAGCCCCAGCATTTT
TRBJ2-1,TRBV28,TRBD1,NA,CASSLGQDNNEQFF,TGTGCCAGCAGTCTCGGACAGGACAACAATGAGCAGTTCTTC
TRBJ2-1,TRBV30,NA,NA,CAWSAQRGYAQFF,TGTGCCTGGAGTGCCCAAAGGGGATATGCGCAGTTCTTC
TRBJ2-3,TRBV11-2,TRBD2,NA,CASSIPRGTRTDTQYF,TGTGCCAGCAGCATTCCGCGGGGGACGAGGACAGATACGCAGTATTTT
TRBJ1-6,TRBV5-4,TRBD1,NA,CASSMDRGPSPLHF,TGTGCCAGCAGCATGGACAGGGGACCATCACCCCTCCACTTT